This entry lists 20 T cell receptor beta chains sequenced from one sample in a study of blood T cell repertoires in COVID-19. Assay: immunoSEQ multiplex PCR; the TCRdb copy retains only in-frame clones and omits some. The sample has 250,000 to 400,000 clones; approximately 81% are singletons. Sequenced sample: PBMCs or T cells enriched from blood (not recorded which). These receptors were obtained from a woman aged 25 to 45 who had been exposed to COVID-19.

The chain recombines TRBV13 with TRBJ2-7; D ambiguous. V lost 5 bases to trimming and J lost 1 base, with 9 bases between them. This CDR3 contains 13 residues. Germline assignment: CDR1 PRHDT and CDR2 FYEKMQ (reference sequence). The DNA for the CDR3 is TGTGCCAGCAGCGTCGACAAGTCCTACGAGCAGTACTTC. This gives the protein CASSVDKSYEQYF.

The genes are TRBV7-9 and TRBJ2-7, with D possibly being TRBD2 (5 bases). Germline V gene lookup returns CDR1 SEHNR and CDR2 FQNEAQ (reference sequence). Trimming took off 5 bases at V and 2 bases at J, with 13 bases between the two ends. The CDR3 extends over 14 amino acids. CDR3 in amino acids: CASSPRGSAYEQYF. The CDR3 DNA sequence: TGTGCCAGCAGCCCTCGTGGTAGCGCCTACGAGCAGTACTTC.

CDR3 coding DNA: TGTGCCAGCAGCCCACGGGGTAGCCAGGGGACCGGGGAGCTGTTTTTT. Amino acids: CASSPRGSQGTGELFF. The genes are TRBV7-2 and TRBJ2-2; D might be TRBD1 (6 bases). V was cut by 5 bases and J by 5 bases, with 18 bases left in between. Germline CDR1 and CDR2: SGHTA and FQGNSA. This CDR3 contains 16 residues.

Points on this clone: Different DNA sequences within this sample yield the same CDR3. The gene calls are TRBV5-1 and TRBJ2-1, with 9 bases fitting TRBD2. V was pared by 3 bases and J by 4 bases, with 2 bases of the junction left unmatched. CDR1 is SGHRS, CDR2 YFSETQ, per germline. The CDR3 runs to 14 residues. The CDR3 region has the DNA TGCGCCAGCAGCTCAAGCGGGGGGTACAATGAGCAGTTCTTC. It is translated as CASSSSGGYNEQFF.

The rearrangement uses TRBV28 and TRBJ1-1; 8 nucleotides agree with TRBD1. Germline V gene sequence: CDR1 MDHEN, CDR2 SYDVKM. After removal of 2 bases from V and 10 bases from J, the junction contained 6 bases not matched to a gene. The CDR3 spans 13 residues. The CDR3 region is CASSLNRGMVAFF. The CDR3 coding sequence is TGTGCCAGCAGTTTAAACAGGGGGATGGTAGCTTTCTTT.

The V gene is TRBV28, the J gene TRBJ2-1, with 10 nucleotides matching TRBD2. Looked up from germline, CDR1 is MDHEN and CDR2 is SYDVKM. The V gene end was trimmed by 6 bases and the J gene end by 8 bases; junction bases not matched to a gene: 10. CDR3 length: 15 amino acids. DNA for the CDR3: TGTGCCAGCAGCCCAGGTGCTAGCGGGAGCCATGAGCAGTTCTTC. Its protein is CASSPGASGSHEQFF.

The chain couples TRBV28 to TRBJ1-1; the D is unclear. The CDR3 runs 15 residues. The V end lost 7 bases, the J end lost 1 base, and 16 bases lay between the germline ends. CDR1 is MDHEN, CDR2 SYDVKM, per germline. For the CDR3, the DNA is TGTGCCAGCACTTTGGGGAGAGGCCGGAACACTGAAGCTTTCTTT. Amino acid sequence: CASTLGRGRNTEAFF.

The chain carries TRBV4-1 and TRBJ1-5, with D maybe TRBD1 (5 bases). The CDR3 runs to 14 residues. V lost 1 base, J lost 2 bases, and 6 bases lay in between. CDR1 and CDR2 (germline): MGHRA, YSYEKL. In DNA, the CDR3 is TGCGCCAGCAGCCAAGTACAGGGCAATCAGCCCCAGCATTTT. Encoded protein: CASSQVQGNQPQHF.

The chain couples TRBV4-2 to TRBJ2-1, with TRBD2 matching 11 bases. Germline V gene sequence: CDR1 LGHNA, CDR2 YNFKEQ. The CDR3 covers 18 residues. V shed 4 bases, J shed 4 bases, and the junction held 12 bases outside the gene matches. The CDR3 coding sequence is TGTGCCAGCAGCCGAAATGGTCCGGGACTAGCGGATTACAATGAGCAGTTCTTC. Its translation is CASSRNGPGLADYNEQFF.

The rearrangement links TRBV5-1 to TRBJ1-4; tentative D call: TRBD1 (5 bases). From germline, CDR1 is SGHRS and CDR2 YFSETQ. Trimming left V 2 bases short and J 8 bases short, with 10 bases between. This CDR3 is built from 13 residues. In DNA form, the CDR3 reads TGCGCCAGCAGCTTATACAGGAGCGAAAAACTGTTTTTT. It encodes CASSLYRSEKLFF.

V and J are TRBV12-3 or TRBV12-4 and TRBJ2-5; a weak D match, TRBD1 (5 bases). V dropped 6 bases and J dropped 6 bases, with 14 bases sitting between them. The CDR3 loop spans 13 amino acids. The CDR3 reads CASSLGAVKTQYF. The CDR3 coding sequence is TGTGCCAGCAGCCTAGGGGCGGTGAAGACCCAGTACTTC.

The sample holds one count of this clone. The rearrangement links TRBV5-6 to TRBJ2-1, with 10 bases that match TRBD2. The CDR3 is made up of 17 amino acids. The J segment lost 5 bases and the V segment lost 4 bases, leaving 12 bases of the junction unmatched. Germline V gene sequence: CDR1 SGHDT, CDR2 YYEEEE. This CDR3 is CASSEPIGLAVNNEQFF. The CDR3 DNA reads TGTGCCAGCAGCGAGCCAATCGGACTAGCGGTTAACAATGAGCAGTTCTTC.

This chain uses TRBV18 with TRBJ1-4; 7 positions agree with TRBD1. V shed 4 bases, J shed 5 bases, and the junction held 4 bases outside the gene matches. The CDR3 length is 14 residues. CDR1 is KGHSH and CDR2 is LQKENI in the germline V gene. CDR3 sequence: CASSLDRRNEKLFF. The CDR3 DNA sequence: TGTGCCAGCTCACTGGACAGGAGGAATGAAAAACTGTTTTTT. The full variable domain, its missing parts supplied by reference TRBV18 and TRBJ1-4, is NAGVMQNPRHLVRRRGQEARLRCSPMKGHSHVYWYRQLPEEGLKFMVYLQKENIIDESGMPKERFSAEFPKEGPSILRIQQVVRGDSAAYFCASSLDRRNEKLFFGSGTQLSVL.

This CDR3 reads CATRDSINYGYTF. DNA of the CDR3: TGTGCCACCAGGGACAGCATTAACTATGGCTACACCTTC. The chain uses TRBV24-1 and TRBJ1-2; D may be TRBD1 (6 bases). Germline CDR1 KGHDR, CDR2 SFDVKD. The germline V and J ends were trimmed by 7 bases and 1 base, with 9 bases remaining between them. This CDR3 region has 13 residues.

This clone was found many times. The chain has TRBV2 and TRBJ2-3; D is ambiguous. V lost 8 bases to trimming and J lost 4 bases, with 13 bases between them. Germline CDR1 reads SNHLY; CDR2 reads FYNNEI. The CDR3 is 13 amino acids. The DNA for the CDR3 is TGTGCCAGCCAGCTGGAGACTCCAGATACGCAGTATTTT. Translated, it gives CASQLETPDTQYF.

V usage is TRBV6-5 and J usage is TRBJ1-2; D remains ambiguous. Trimming left V 9 bases short and J 1 base short, with 15 bases between. The CDR3 spans 14 residues. The germline gives CDR1 MNHEY, CDR2 SVGAGI. CDR3 sequence: CASRDGAFNYGYTF. For the CDR3, the DNA is TGTGCCAGTAGAGACGGAGCCTTTAACTATGGCTACACCTTC.

The CDR3 bases are TGTGCTAGTGGTTCCAACAGGGGTTCGAACACCGGGGAGCTGTTTTTT. This translates into CASGSNRGSNTGELFF. The V and J genes are TRBV12-5 and TRBJ2-2, with 7 bases that match TRBD1. V lost 4 bases, J lost 0 bases, and 5 bases stayed unmatched. The germline gives CDR1 LGHNT, CDR2 FRNRAP. This CDR3 is built from 16 residues.

CDR3 sequence: CASRDPGQGNNEQFF. The CDR3 bases are TGTGCCAGCAGAGATCCGGGACAGGGCAACAATGAGCAGTTCTTC. The chain has TRBV11-2 and TRBJ2-1; 9 bases match TRBD1. This CDR3 contains 15 residues. With 6 bases clipped from V and 5 bases from J, the junction kept 8 bases outside the gene matches. Looked up from germline, CDR1 is SGHAT and CDR2 is FQNNGV.

The chain joins TRBV6-5 to TRBJ2-1; 9 bases are a match to TRBD1. Germline V gene lookup returns CDR1 MNHEY and CDR2 SVGAGI. This CDR3 contains 14 residues. The V segment lost 11 bases and the J segment 9 bases; nucleotides outside the gene matches: 14. The CDR3 nucleotides read TGTGCCGGACGAACAGGGGGCGCGTCGTCTGAGCAGTTCTTC. This codes for CAGRTGGASSEQFF.

V is TRBV19 and J is TRBJ2-5; 11 positions agree with TRBD2. V lost 5 bases, J lost 4 bases, and 6 bases stayed unmatched. Germline CDR1 LNHDA, CDR2 SQIVND (reference sequence). The CDR3 runs 15 residues. CDR3 sequence: CASSQRLAGLETQYF. In DNA form, the CDR3 reads TGTGCCAGTAGTCAGAGACTAGCGGGATTAGAGACCCAGTACTTC.